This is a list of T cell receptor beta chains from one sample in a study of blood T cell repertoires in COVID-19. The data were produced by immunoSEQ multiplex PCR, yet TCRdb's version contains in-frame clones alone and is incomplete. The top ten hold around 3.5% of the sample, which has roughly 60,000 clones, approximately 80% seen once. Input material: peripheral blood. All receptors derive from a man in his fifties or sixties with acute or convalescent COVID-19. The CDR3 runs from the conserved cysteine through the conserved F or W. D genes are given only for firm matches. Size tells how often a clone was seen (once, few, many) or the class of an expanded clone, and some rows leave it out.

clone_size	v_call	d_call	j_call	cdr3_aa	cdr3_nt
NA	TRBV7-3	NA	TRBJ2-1	CASSLTLGGYNEQFF	TGTGCCAGCAGCTTAACGTTGGGGGGATACAATGAGCAGTTCTTC
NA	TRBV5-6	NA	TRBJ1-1	CASSFTGSGDTEAFF	TGTGCCAGCAGCTTCACAGGGAGCGGCGACACTGAAGCTTTCTTT
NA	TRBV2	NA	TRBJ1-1	CASSAGRVHSAEAFF	TGTGCCAGCAGTGCGGGCAGGGTTCATTCAGCTGAAGCTTTCTTT
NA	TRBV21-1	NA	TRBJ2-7	CASSKWGRGPGALF	TGTGCCAGCAGCAAATGGGGGCGGGGGCCCGGGGCCCTCTTC
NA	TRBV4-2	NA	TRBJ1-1	CASSQAGVTEAFF	TGTGCCAGCAGCCAAGCGGGAGTCACTGAAGCTTTCTTT
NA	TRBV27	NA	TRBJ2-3	CASSLIADTQYF	TGTGCCAGCAGTTTAATCGCAGATACGCAGTATTTT
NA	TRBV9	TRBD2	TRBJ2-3	CASSVSGGSLTDTQYF	TGTGCCAGCAGCGTAAGCGGGGGGAGTCTCACAGATACGCAGTATTTT
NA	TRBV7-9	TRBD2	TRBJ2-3	CASSVRTSQVADTQYF	TGTGCCAGCAGCGTCCGGACTAGTCAGGTGGCAGATACGCAGTATTTT
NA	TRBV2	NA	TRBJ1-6	CASSSTGDNSPLHF	TGTGCCAGCAGCTCGACAGGAGATAATTCACCCCTCCACTTT
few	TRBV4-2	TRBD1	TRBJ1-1	CASSQAGTGDMNTEAFF	TGTGCCAGCAGCCAAGCTGGGACAGGGGATATGAACACTGAAGCTTTCTTT
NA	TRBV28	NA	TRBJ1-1	CASSLSYRPTEAFF	TGTGCCAGCAGTTTATCTTACAGGCCCACTGAAGCTTTCTTT
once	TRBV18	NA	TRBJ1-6	CASSPRTKDTPLHF	TGTGCCAGCTCACCAAGGACGAAGGACACACCCCTCCACTTT
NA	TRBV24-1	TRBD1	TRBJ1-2	CATSDSGGYGYTF	TGTGCCACCAGTGATTCAGGGGGCTATGGCTACACCTTC
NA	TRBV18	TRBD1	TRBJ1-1	CASSPDRGRGTEAFF	TGTGCCAGCTCACCGGACAGGGGGCGAGGGACTGAAGCTTTCTTT
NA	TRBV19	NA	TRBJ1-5	CASSSQHHRDINQPQHF	TGTGCCAGTAGTTCACAACACCACCGGGACATCAATCAGCCCCAGCATTTT
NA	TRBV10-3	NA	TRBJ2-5	CAIRSTGNVETQYF	TGTGCCATCAGAAGTACGGGGAACGTTGAGACCCAGTACTTC
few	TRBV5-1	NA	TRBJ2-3	CASSFGSSTVTDTQYF	TGCGCCAGCAGCTTCGGTAGCTCGACGGTCACAGATACGCAGTATTTT
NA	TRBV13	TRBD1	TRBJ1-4	CASRTQGVDEKLFF	TGTGCCAGCAGAACACAGGGGGTGGATGAAAAACTGTTTTTT
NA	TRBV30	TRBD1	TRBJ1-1	CAWSVLTGKNTEAFF	TGTGCCTGGAGTGTCCTGACAGGGAAGAACACTGAAGCTTTCTTT
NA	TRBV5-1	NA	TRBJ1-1	CASGQQGGNTEAFF	TGCGCCAGCGGACAACAGGGTGGGAACACTGAAGCTTTCTTT
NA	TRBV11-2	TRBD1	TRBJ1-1	CASSLAGQGNTEAFF	TGTGCCAGCAGCTTAGCGGGACAGGGGAACACTGAAGCTTTCTTT
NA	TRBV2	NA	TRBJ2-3	CASRRRYTDTQYF	TGTGCCAGCCGTCGCAGGTACACAGATACGCAGTATTTT
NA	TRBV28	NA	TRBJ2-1	CASSSARVGANEQFF	TGTGCCAGCAGTTCTGCCCGAGTGGGGGCCAATGAGCAGTTCTTC
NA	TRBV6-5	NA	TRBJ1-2	CASRSDGGYTF	TGTGCCAGCAGATCCGACGGGGGCTACACCTTC
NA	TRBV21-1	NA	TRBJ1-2	CASSSLGLENYGYTF	TGTGCCAGCAGCTCCCTAGGACTGGAAAACTATGGCTACACCTTC
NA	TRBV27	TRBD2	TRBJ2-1	CASSPWTSGNEQFF	TGTGCCAGCAGTCCGTGGACTAGCGGGAATGAGCAGTTCTTC
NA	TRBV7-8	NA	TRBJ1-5	CASSLDRDQPQHF	TGTGCCAGCAGCTTAGACCGGGATCAGCCCCAGCATTTT
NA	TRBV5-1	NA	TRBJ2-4	CASSFGRQETKNIQYF	TGCGCCAGCAGCTTCGGAAGACAGGAGACCAAAAACATTCAGTACTTC
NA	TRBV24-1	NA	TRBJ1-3	CATSPLGGRATGNTIYF	TGTGCCACCAGTCCACTGGGCGGGAGAGCAACGGGAAACACCATATATTTT
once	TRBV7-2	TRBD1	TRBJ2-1	CASSPRQGDSEQFF	TGTGCCAGCAGCCCCCGACAGGGGGACAGTGAGCAGTTCTTC